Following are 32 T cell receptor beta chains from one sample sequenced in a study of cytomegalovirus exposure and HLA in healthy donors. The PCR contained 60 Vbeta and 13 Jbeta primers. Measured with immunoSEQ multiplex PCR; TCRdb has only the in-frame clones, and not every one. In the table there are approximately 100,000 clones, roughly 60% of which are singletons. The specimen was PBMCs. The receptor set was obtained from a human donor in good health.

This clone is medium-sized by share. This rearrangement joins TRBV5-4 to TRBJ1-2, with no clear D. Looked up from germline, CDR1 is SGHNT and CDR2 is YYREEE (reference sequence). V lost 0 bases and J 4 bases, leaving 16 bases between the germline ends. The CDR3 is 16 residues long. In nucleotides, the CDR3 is TGTGCCAGCAGCTTGGCCGGAGGGTCCGGGGTCTATGGCTACACCTTC. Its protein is CASSLAGGSGVYGYTF.

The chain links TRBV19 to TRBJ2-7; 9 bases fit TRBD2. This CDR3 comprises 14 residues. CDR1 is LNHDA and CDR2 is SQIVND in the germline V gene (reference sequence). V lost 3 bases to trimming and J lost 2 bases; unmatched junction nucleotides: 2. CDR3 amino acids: CASSIAGGPYEQYF. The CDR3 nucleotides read TGTGCCAGTAGTATTGCGGGGGGGCCCTACGAGCAGTACTTC.

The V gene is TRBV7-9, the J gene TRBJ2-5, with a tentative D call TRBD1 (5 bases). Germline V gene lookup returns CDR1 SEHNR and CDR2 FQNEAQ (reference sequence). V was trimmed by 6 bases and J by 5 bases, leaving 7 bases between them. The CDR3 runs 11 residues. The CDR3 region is CASRKGETQYF. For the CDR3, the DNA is TGTGCCAGCAGGAAGGGGGAGACCCAGTACTTC.

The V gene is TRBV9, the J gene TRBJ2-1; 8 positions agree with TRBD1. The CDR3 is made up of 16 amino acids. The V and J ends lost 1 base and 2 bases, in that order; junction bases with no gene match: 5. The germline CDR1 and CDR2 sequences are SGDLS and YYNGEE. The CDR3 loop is CASSVSETGAYNEQFF. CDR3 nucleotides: TGTGCCAGCAGCGTATCGGAGACAGGGGCCTACAATGAGCAGTTCTTC.

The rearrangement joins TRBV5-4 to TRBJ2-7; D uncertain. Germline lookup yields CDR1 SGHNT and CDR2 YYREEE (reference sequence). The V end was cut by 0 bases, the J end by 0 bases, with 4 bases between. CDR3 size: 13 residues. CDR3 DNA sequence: TGTGCCAGCAGCTTGGCTAACTCCTACGAGCAGTACTTC. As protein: CASSLANSYEQYF.

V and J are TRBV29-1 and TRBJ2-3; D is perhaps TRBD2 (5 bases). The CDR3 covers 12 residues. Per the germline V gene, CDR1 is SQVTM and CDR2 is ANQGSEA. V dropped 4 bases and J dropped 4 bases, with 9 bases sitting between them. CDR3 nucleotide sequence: TGCAGCGTTGTTAAGGACTCAGATACGCAGTATTTT. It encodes CSVVKDSDTQYF.

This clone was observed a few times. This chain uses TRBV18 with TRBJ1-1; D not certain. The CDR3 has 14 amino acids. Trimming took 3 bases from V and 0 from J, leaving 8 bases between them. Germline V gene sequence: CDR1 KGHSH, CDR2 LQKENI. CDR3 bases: TGTGCCAGCTCACCTCCAGGAATGAACACTGAAGCTTTCTTT. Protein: CASSPPGMNTEAFF.

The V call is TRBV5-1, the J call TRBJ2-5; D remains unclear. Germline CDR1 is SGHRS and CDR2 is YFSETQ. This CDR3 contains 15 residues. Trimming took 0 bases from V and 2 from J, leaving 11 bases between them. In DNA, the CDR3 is TGCGCCAGCAGCTTGGGTTCCTACAGACAAGAGACCCAGTACTTC. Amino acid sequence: CASSLGSYRQETQYF. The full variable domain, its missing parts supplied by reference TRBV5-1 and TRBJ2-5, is KAGVTQTPRYLIKTRGQQVTLSCSPISGHRSVSWYQQTPGQGLQFLFEYFSETQRNKGNFPGRFSGRQFSNSRSEMNVSTLELGDSALYLCASSLGSYRQETQYFGPGTRLLVL.

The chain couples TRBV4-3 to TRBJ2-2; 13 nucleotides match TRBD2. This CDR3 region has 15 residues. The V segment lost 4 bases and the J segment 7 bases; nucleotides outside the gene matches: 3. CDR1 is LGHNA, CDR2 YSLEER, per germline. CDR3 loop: CASSPGTSGVGELFF. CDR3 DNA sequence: TGCGCCAGCAGCCCCGGGACTAGCGGGGTCGGGGAGCTGTTTTTT.

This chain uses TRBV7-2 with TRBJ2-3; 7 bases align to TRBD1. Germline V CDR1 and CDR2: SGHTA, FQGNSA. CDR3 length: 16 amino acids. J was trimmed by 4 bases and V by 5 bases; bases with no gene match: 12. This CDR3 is CASSNRDSRGADTQYF. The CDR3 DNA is TGTGCCAGCAGCAACCGGGACAGTAGAGGTGCAGATACGCAGTATTTT.

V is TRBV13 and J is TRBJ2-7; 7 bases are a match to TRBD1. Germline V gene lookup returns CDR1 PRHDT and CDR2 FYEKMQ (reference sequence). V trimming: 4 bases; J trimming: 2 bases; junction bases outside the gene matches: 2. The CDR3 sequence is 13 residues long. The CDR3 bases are TGTGCCAGCAGCTCGACAGGGCCCTACGAGCAGTACTTC. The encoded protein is CASSSTGPYEQYF.

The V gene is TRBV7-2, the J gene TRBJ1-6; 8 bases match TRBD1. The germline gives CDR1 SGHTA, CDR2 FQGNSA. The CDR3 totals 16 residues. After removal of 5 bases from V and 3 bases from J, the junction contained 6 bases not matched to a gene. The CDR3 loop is CASSEMDRDYNSPLHF. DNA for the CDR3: TGTGCCAGCAGCGAGATGGACAGGGACTATAATTCACCCCTCCACTTT.

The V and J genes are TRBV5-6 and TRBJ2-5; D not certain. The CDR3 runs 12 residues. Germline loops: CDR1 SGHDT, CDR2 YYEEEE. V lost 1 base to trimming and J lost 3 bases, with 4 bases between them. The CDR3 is CASSLTEETQYF. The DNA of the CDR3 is TGTGCCAGCAGCTTGACAGAAGAGACCCAGTACTTC.

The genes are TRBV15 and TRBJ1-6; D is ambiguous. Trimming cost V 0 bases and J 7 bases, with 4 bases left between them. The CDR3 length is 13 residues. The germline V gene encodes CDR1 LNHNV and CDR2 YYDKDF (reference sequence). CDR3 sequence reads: CATSRDQNSPLHF. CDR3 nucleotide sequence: TGTGCCACCAGCAGAGATCAGAATTCACCCCTCCACTTT.

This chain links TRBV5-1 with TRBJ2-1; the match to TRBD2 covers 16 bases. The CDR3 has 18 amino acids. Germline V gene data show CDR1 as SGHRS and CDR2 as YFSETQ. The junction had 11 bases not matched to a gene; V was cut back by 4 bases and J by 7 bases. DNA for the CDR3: TGCGCCAGCAGCCCGGGACTAGCGGGGGGGAATTTGAGGAATGAGCAGTTCTTC. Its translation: CASSPGLAGGNLRNEQFF.

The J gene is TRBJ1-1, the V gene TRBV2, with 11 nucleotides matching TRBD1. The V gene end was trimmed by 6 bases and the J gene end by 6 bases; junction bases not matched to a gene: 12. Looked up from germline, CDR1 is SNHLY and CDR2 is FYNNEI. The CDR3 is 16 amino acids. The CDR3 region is CASRPRDRGDGAEAFF. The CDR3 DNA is TGTGCCAGCAGGCCGAGGGACAGGGGGGATGGCGCTGAAGCTTTCTTT.

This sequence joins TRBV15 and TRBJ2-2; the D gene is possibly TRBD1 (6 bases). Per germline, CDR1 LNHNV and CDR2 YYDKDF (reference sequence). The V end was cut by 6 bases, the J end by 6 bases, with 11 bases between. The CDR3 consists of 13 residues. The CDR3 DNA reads TGTGCCACCAGAGGCAACAGGGCCGGGGAGCTGTTTTTT. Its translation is CATRGNRAGELFF.

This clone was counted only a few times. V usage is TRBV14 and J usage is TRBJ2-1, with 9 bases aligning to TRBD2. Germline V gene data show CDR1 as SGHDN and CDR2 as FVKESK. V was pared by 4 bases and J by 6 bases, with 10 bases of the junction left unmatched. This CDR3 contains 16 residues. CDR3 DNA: TGTGCCAGCAGCCGCCTCGGGAGCGGGGGGTTCAATGAGCAGTTCTTC. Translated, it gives CASSRLGSGGFNEQFF.

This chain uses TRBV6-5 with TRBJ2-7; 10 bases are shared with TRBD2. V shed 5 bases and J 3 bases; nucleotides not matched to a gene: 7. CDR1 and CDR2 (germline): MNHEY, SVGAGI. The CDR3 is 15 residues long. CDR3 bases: TGTGCCAGCAGTCCTCTTCAGCGGGGGGGCTACGAGCAGTACTTC. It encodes CASSPLQRGGYEQYF.

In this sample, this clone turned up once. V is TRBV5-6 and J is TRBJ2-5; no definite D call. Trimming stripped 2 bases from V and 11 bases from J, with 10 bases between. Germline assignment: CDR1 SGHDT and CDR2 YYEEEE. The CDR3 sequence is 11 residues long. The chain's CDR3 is CASSFGVEQYF. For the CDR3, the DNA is TGTGCCAGCAGCTTTGGCGTGGAGCAGTACTTC. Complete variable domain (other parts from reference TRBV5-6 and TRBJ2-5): DAGVTQSPTHLIKTRGQQVTLRCSPKSGHDTVSWYQQALGQGPQFIFQYYEEEERQRGNFPDRFSGHQFPNYSSELNVNALLLGDSALYLCASSFGVEQYFGPGTRLLVL.

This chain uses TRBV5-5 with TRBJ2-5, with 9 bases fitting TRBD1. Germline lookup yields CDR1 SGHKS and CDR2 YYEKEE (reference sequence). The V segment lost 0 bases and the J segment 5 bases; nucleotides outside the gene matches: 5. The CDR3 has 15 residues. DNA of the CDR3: TGTGCCAGCAGCTTGGCCCGGGACAGGGAGGAGACCCAGTACTTC. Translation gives CASSLARDREETQYF. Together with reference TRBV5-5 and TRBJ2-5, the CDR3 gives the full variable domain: DAGVTQSPTHLIKTRGQQVTLRCSPISGHKSVSWYQQVLGQGPQFIFQYYEKEERGRGNFPDRFSARQFPNYSSELNVNALLLGDSALYLCASSLARDREETQYFGPGTRLLVL.

CDR3 DNA sequence: TGTGCCAGTAGTTACGGTAGTGGCTACACCTTC. Translating it yields CASSYGSGYTF. V and J are TRBV19 and TRBJ1-2, with D unresolved. The length of the CDR3 is 11 residues. The ends were cut back, 5 bases at V and 7 bases at J, with 8 bases in the middle. Germline V gives CDR1 LNHDA, CDR2 SQIVND (reference sequence).

Written as DNA, the CDR3 is TGTGCCTGGGGAGGCTCCTTTAATGAAAAACTGTTTTTT. Its protein product is CAWGGSFNEKLFF. The chain uses TRBV30 and TRBJ1-4, with D unclear. V lost 5 bases and J 4 bases, leaving 11 bases between the germline ends. Looked up from germline, CDR1 is GTSNPN and CDR2 is SVGIG (reference sequence). The CDR3 is 13 residues long.

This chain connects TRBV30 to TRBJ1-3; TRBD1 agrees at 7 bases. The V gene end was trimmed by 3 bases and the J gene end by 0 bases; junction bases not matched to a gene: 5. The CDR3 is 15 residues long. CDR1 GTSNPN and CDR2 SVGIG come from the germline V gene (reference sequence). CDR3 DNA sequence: TGTGCCTGGAGCGGGGGACAGAGCTCTGGAAACACCATATATTTT. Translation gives CAWSGGQSSGNTIYF.

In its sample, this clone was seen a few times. CDR3 amino acids: CASSTDRGSYGYTF. In nucleotides, the CDR3 is TGTGCCAGCAGTACGGACAGGGGAAGCTATGGCTACACCTTC. The genes are TRBV6-1 and TRBJ1-2; TRBD1 matches at 9 bases. The trim removed 5 bases at V and 4 bases at J, leaving 5 bases unmatched. The germline V gene has CDR1 MNHNS and CDR2 SASEGT. The CDR3 sequence is 14 residues long.

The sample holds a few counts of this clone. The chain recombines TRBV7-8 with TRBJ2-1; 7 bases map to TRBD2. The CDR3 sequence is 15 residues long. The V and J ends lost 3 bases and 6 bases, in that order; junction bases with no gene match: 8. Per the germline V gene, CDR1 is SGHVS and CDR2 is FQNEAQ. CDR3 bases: TGTGCCAGCAGCTTTAGCGGGTGGACCAGCAATGAGCAGTTCTTC. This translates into CASSFSGWTSNEQFF.

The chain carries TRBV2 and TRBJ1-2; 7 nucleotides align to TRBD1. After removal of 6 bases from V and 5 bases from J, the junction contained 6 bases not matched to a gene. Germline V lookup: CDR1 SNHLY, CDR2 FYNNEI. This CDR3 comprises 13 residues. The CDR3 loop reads CASRTGTAYGYTF. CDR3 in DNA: TGTGCCAGCAGGACCGGGACAGCTTATGGCTACACCTTC.

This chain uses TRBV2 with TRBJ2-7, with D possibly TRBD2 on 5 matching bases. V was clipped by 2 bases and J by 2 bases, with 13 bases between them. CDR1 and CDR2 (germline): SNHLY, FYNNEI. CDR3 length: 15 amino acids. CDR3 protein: CASSEKRDYPYEQYF. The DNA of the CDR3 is TGTGCCAGCAGTGAAAAGCGTGACTACCCCTACGAGCAGTACTTC.

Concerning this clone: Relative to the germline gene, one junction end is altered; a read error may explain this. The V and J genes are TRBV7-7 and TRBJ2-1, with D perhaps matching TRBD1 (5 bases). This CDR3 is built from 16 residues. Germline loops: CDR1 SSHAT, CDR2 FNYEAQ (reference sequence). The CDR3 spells CASSLAQGTPYNEQFF. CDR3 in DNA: TGTGCTAGCAGCTTAGCCCAGGGTACACCATACAATGAGCAGTTCTTC.

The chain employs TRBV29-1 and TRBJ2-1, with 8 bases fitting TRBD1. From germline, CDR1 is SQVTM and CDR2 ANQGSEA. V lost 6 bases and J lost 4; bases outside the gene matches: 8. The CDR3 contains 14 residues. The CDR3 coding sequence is TGCAGCGTATCCCGGGACAGGCGATACAATGAGCAGTTCTTC. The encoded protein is CSVSRDRRYNEQFF.

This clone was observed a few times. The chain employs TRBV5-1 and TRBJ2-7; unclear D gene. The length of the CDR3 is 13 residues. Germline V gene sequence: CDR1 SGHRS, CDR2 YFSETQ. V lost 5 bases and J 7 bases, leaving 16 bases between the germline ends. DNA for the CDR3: TGCGCCAGCAGGGCCAAAATCGATACGGAGCAGTACTTC. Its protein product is CASRAKIDTEQYF.

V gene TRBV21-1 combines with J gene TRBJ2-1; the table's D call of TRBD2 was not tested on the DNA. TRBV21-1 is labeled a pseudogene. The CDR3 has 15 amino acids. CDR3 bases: TGTGCCAGCAGCAGGACTCTACAGCCCTACAATGAGCAGTTCTTC. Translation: CASSRTLQPYNEQFF.